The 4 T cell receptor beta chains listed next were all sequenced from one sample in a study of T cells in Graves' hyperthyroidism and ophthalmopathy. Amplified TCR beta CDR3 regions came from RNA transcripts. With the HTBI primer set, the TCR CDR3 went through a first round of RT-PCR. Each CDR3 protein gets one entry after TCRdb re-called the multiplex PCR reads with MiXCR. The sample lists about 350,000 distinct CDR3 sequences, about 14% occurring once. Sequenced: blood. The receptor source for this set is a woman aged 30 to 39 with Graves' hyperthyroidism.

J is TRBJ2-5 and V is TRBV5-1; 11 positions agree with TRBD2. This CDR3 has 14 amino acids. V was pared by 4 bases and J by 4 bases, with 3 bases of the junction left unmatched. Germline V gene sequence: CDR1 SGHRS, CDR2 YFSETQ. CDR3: CASSIAGGAETQYF. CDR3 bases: TGCGCCAGCAGCATAGCGGGAGGGGCAGAGACCCAGTACTTC.

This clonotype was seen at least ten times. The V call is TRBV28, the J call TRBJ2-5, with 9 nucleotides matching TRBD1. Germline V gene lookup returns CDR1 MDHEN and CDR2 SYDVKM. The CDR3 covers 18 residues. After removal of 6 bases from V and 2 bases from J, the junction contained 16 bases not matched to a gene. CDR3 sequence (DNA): TGTGCCAGCAGCCCCCGGACCTTGGACAGGGGATGGCAAGAGACCCAGTACTTC. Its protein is CASSPRTLDRGWQETQYF.

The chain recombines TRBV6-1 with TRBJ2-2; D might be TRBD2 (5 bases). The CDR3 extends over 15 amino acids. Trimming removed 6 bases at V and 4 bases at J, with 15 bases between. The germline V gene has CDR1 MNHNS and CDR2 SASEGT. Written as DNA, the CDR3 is TGTGCCAGCAGCCGTAGCGTAGATGGCACCGGGGAGCTGTTTTTT. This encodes CASSRSVDGTGELFF.

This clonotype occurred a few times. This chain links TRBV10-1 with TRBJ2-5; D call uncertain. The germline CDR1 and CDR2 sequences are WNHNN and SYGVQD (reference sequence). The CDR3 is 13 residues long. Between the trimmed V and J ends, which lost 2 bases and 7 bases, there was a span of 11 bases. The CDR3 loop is CASSEDPWSTQYF. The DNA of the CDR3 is TGCGCCAGCAGTGAGGACCCCTGGTCGACCCAGTACTTC.